Each of the 24 T cell receptor beta chains below was sequenced from the same sample in a study of blood T cell repertoires in COVID-19 (TCRdb year 2020). Libraries were prepared through the immunoSEQ multiplex PCR assay. TCRdb mirrors the immuneACCESS table, restricted to in-frame sequences. Some clones are absent from its copies; in checked studies, under half trace to an unresolved V gene, and the reason for the others is unknown. Present in this sample are hundreds of thousands of clones, 87% of which were seen just once. Around 5.8% of the sample is taken by the ten largest. The sample comprised PBMCs or T cells enriched from blood (not recorded which). Receptors originate from a woman between 40 and 55 years old who had recovered from COVID-19.

The V call is TRBV19, the J call TRBJ1-4, with D perhaps TRBD1 (5 bases). The CDR3 extends over 15 amino acids. Germline V gene data show CDR1 as LNHDA and CDR2 as SQIVND (reference sequence). The germline V and J ends were trimmed by 5 bases and 7 bases, with 17 bases remaining between them. In DNA, the CDR3 is TGTGCCAGTAGTTTCGCTCCCGGGGGAACTGAAAAACTGTTTTTT. This codes for CASSFAPGGTEKLFF. The entire variable domain, with the rest obtained from reference TRBV19 and TRBJ1-4, is as follows: DGGITQSPKYLFRKEGQNVTLSCEQNLNHDAMYWYRQDPGQGLRLIYYSQIVNDFQKGDIAEGYSVSREKKESFPLTVTSAQKNPTAFYLCASSFAPGGTEKLFFGSGTQLSVL.

This chain uses TRBV6-2 or TRBV6-3 with TRBJ2-7; D ambiguous. The germline CDR1 and CDR2 sequences are MNHEY and SVGEGT. CDR3 length: 14 residues. V was trimmed by 3 bases and J by 2 bases, leaving 11 bases between them. Here the CDR3 DNA reads TGTGCCAGCAGTTATTCCAGCGCGCCCTACGAGCAGTACTTC. Residues: CASSYSSAPYEQYF.

This clone was observed at least ten times. The gene calls are TRBV7-2 and TRBJ2-7; 10 nucleotides agree with TRBD1. Per the germline V gene, CDR1 is SGHTA and CDR2 is FQGNSA. The CDR3 sequence is 16 residues long. V shed 5 bases and J 1 base; nucleotides not matched to a gene: 8. CDR3 in amino acids: CASSPRGDRGSYEQYF. In DNA, the CDR3 is TGTGCCAGCAGCCCCAGAGGGGACAGGGGATCCTACGAGCAGTACTTC.

This chain joins TRBV18 and TRBJ1-1; 7 nucleotides align to TRBD1. Trimming at V came to 7 bases and at J to 1 base, leaving 3 bases not matched to a gene. The germline gives CDR1 KGHSH, CDR2 LQKENI. The length of the CDR3 is 13 residues. The CDR3 DNA reads as TGTGCCAGCTTACAGGGGAAGAACACTGAAGCTTTCTTT. Amino acid sequence: CASLQGKNTEAFF.

This clone was seen once. The chain combines TRBV4-3 with TRBJ2-4; 8 nucleotides align to TRBD2. This CDR3 is 17 amino acids long. In germline, CDR1 is LGHNA, CDR2 YSLEER. Losses at the gene ends were 4 bases for V and 0 bases for J; bases not matched to a gene: 8. For the CDR3, the DNA is TGCGCCAGCAGCCCCGGGGTAGCGGGAAGAGCCAAAAACATTCAGTACTTC. It is translated as CASSPGVAGRAKNIQYF.

The chain carries TRBV19 and TRBJ2-4; 8 nucleotides match TRBD1. This CDR3 has 18 amino acids. Trimming cost V 6 bases and J 0 bases; bases outside gene matches: 13. The germline V gene has CDR1 LNHDA and CDR2 SQIVND (reference sequence). The CDR3 coding sequence is TGTGCCAGTAGGTCCCGAGACAGGGGCCCACTAGCCAAAAACATTCAGTACTTC. Its translation is CASRSRDRGPLAKNIQYF.

The chain uses TRBV6-5 and TRBJ2-7; TRBD1 is a possible D gene (6 bases). The V gene lost 2 bases and the J gene lost 0 bases, with 11 bases spanning the gap. This CDR3 spans 15 amino acids. Germline loops: CDR1 MNHEY, CDR2 SVGAGI. CDR3 DNA: TGTGCCAGCAGTTACGGGGGCCGCGGCTCCTACGAGCAGTACTTC. Its translation: CASSYGGRGSYEQYF.

This clone was seen once. The chain is built from TRBV18 and TRBJ1-6; 7 bases agree with TRBD1. With 1 base clipped from V and 0 bases from J, the junction kept 3 bases outside the gene matches. The CDR3 totals 17 residues. From germline, CDR1 is KGHSH and CDR2 LQKENI. CDR3 sequence reads: CASSPQGQSSYNSPLHF. Here the CDR3 DNA reads TGTGCCAGCTCACCACAGGGACAGAGCTCCTATAATTCACCCCTCCACTTT.

The gene calls are TRBV6-1 and TRBJ2-3, with TRBD1 matching 9 bases. Germline CDR1 and CDR2: MNHNS and SASEGT. The CDR3 totals 17 residues. The V and J ends lost 2 bases and 2 bases, in that order; junction bases with no gene match: 8. CDR3 coding DNA: TGTGCCAGCAGTGAACCCCTCGACAGGGGGTTCACAGATACGCAGTATTTT. This translates into CASSEPLDRGFTDTQYF.

This clone was observed once. The rearrangement links TRBV28 to TRBJ2-7, with a possible D match to TRBD2 (6 bases). Germline V gene sequence: CDR1 MDHEN, CDR2 SYDVKM. The CDR3 length is 17 residues. V was cut by 1 base and J by 0 bases, with 16 bases left in between. The CDR3 sequence is CASSLLGRLAVSYEQYF. The CDR3, as DNA: TGTGCCAGCAGTTTATTGGGGAGGCTGGCGGTCTCCTACGAGCAGTACTTC.

This chain uses TRBV4-2 with TRBJ2-7, with D perhaps TRBD2 (6 bases). The CDR3 covers 16 residues. V was trimmed by 0 bases and J by 2 bases, leaving 14 bases between them. CDR1 is LGHNA and CDR2 is YNFKEQ in the germline V gene. The CDR3: CASSQDNGGDPYEQYF. The CDR3 coding sequence is TGTGCCAGCAGCCAAGATAATGGAGGGGACCCCTACGAGCAGTACTTC.

The V and J genes are TRBV28 and TRBJ2-7; 12 bases are a match to TRBD2. The germline CDR1 and CDR2 sequences are MDHEN and SYDVKM. The length of the CDR3 is 17 residues. V trimming: 10 bases; J trimming: 1 base; junction bases outside the gene matches: 14. Here the CDR3 DNA reads TGTGCCACAAAAGGGGCTAGCGGGAGGGCCCTGTCCTACGAGCAGTACTTC. This gives the protein CATKGASGRALSYEQYF.

The chain employs TRBV10-3 and TRBJ2-1; 7 positions match TRBD2. The CDR3 spans 15 residues. From germline, CDR1 is ENHRY and CDR2 SYGVKD. V was pared by 4 bases and J by 0 bases, with 3 bases of the junction left unmatched. The CDR3 DNA follows: TGTGCCATCAGTGCAGGACTAGACTCCTACAATGAGCAGTTCTTC. It yields the protein CAISAGLDSYNEQFF.

The chain carries TRBV28 and TRBJ1-2; D possibly corresponds to TRBD1 (5 bases). Trimming removed 6 bases from V and 5 bases from J, with 16 bases in between. The CDR3 runs 14 residues. Germline assignment: CDR1 MDHEN and CDR2 SYDVKM. The DNA for the CDR3 is TGTGCCAGCAGCACGGGGGTGCACCCGTATGGCTACACCTTC. The encoded protein is CASSTGVHPYGYTF.

CDR3 residues: CASSLGQGRNYGYTF. The CDR3 nucleotides are TGTGCCAGCAGCTTGGGACAGGGGCGCAACTATGGCTACACCTTC. The rearrangement links TRBV5-4 to TRBJ1-2, with TRBD1 matching over 8 bases. The CDR3 consists of 15 residues. The V and J ends lost 0 bases and 2 bases, in that order; junction bases with no gene match: 3. Per the germline V gene, CDR1 is SGHNT and CDR2 is YYREEE (reference sequence).

The CDR3 protein is CASGVGLASGELFF. DNA for the CDR3: TGTGCCAGCGGGGTAGGACTAGCGTCGGGGGAGCTGTTTTTT. This chain joins TRBV2 and TRBJ2-2; 9 bases line up with TRBD2. The V segment lost 8 bases and the J segment 8 bases; nucleotides outside the gene matches: 9. CDR3 size: 14 residues. In germline, CDR1 is SNHLY, CDR2 FYNNEI.

This clone was recorded once. This chain connects TRBV4-2 to TRBJ1-4; D is uncertain. The germline V gene has CDR1 LGHNA and CDR2 YNFKEQ. V gave up 10 bases and J gave up 5 bases, with 11 bases separating them. CDR3 length equals 12 residues. CDR3 nucleotide sequence: TGTGCCACTCGGGATAGAAATGAAAAACTGTTTTTT. Protein: CATRDRNEKLFF.

This clone was detected a few times. This chain connects TRBV18 to TRBJ2-2; D is unresolved. The germline V gene encodes CDR1 KGHSH and CDR2 LQKENI. This CDR3 has 12 amino acids. Deletions cut 4 bases from V and 6 bases from J, with 6 bases between. CDR3 nucleotide sequence: TGTGCCAGCTCACGCGGATCCGGGGAGCTGTTTTTT. It yields the protein CASSRGSGELFF.

This clone was found a few times. The chain links TRBV3-1 (or the pseudogene TRBV3-2) to TRBJ1-2; 9 bases line up with TRBD1. The germline CDR1 and CDR2 sequences are LGHDT and YNNKEL (reference sequence). J lost 4 bases, V lost 6 bases, and 6 bases had no gene match. This CDR3 contains 14 residues. The CDR3 nucleotides read TGTGCCAGCAGGTCCGACAGGGGGGGCTATGGCTACACCTTC. Translating it yields CASRSDRGGYGYTF.

V and J are TRBV5-1 and TRBJ2-2; possible D gene TRBD2, 5 bases. CDR1 is SGHRS, CDR2 YFSETQ, per germline. Trimming cost V 6 bases and J 7 bases, with 19 bases left between them. The CDR3 runs to 15 residues. CDR3 sequence reads: CASKFAEDRLGELFF. The CDR3 bases are TGCGCCAGCAAGTTTGCGGAGGACCGTCTCGGGGAGCTGTTTTTT.

The rearrangement uses TRBV19 and TRBJ2-7; D possibly corresponds to TRBD2 (6 bases). The germline V and J ends were trimmed by 3 bases and 5 bases, with 17 bases remaining between them. Germline V gene sequence: CDR1 LNHDA, CDR2 SQIVND (reference sequence). This CDR3 region has 15 residues. The CDR3 DNA reads TGTGCCAGTAGTATTGGACTAAGCGGGCACCACGAGCAGTACTTC. Its translation is CASSIGLSGHHEQYF.

V and J are TRBV18 and TRBJ2-2; 13 bases are a match to TRBD2. The germline V gene encodes CDR1 KGHSH and CDR2 LQKENI. CDR3 length equals 16 residues. J lost 7 bases, V lost 4 bases, and 6 bases had no gene match. CDR3 loop: CASSRGTSGTIGELFF. CDR3 nucleotides: TGTGCCAGCTCACGGGGGACTAGCGGGACAATCGGGGAGCTGTTTTTT. Based on the CDR3 plus reference TRBV18 and TRBJ2-2, the full variable domain is NAGVMQNPRHLVRRRGQEARLRCSPMKGHSHVYWYRQLPEEGLKFMVYLQKENIIDESGMPKERFSAEFPKEGPSILRIQQVVRGDSAAYFCASSRGTSGTIGELFFGEGSRLTVL.

This clone was recorded at least ten times. The genes are TRBV2 and TRBJ2-1; D may be TRBD1 (5 bases). The V end lost 0 bases, the J end lost 7 bases, and 10 bases lay between the germline ends. Germline CDR1 and CDR2: SNHLY and FYNNEI. CDR3 length equals 14 residues. The CDR3 DNA follows: TGTGCCAGCAGTGAAGCGACGACAGTAAATGAGCAGTTCTTC. This encodes CASSEATTVNEQFF.

This chain joins TRBV6-5 and TRBJ2-5, with D perhaps TRBD1 (5 bases). V was clipped by 5 bases and J by 5 bases, with 12 bases between them. Germline V gives CDR1 MNHEY, CDR2 SVGAGI. CDR3 length: 13 amino acids. This CDR3 is CASSPGLRETQYF. CDR3 nucleotide sequence: TGTGCCAGCAGTCCAGGGTTGCGGGAGACCCAGTACTTC.